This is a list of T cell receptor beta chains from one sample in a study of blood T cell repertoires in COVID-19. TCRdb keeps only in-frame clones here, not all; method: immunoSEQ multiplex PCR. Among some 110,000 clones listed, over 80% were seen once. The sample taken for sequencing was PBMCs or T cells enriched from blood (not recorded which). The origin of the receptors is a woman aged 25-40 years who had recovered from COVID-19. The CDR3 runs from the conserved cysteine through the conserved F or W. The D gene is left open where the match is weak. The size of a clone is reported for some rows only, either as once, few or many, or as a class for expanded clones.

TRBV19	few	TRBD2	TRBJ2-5	TGTGCCAGTAGTTCTAGCGGCCAAGAGACCCAGTACTTC	CASSSSGQETQYF
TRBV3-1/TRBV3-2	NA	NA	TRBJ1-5	TGTGCCACACTGCATAGCGGGATTTTAGGTCAGCCCCAGCATTTT	CATLHSGILGQPQHF
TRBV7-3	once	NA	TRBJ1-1	TGTGCCAGCAGCTCTGGACAGAACACTGAAGCTTTCTTT	CASSSGQNTEAFF
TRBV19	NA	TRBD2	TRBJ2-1	TGTGCCAGTAGTATCTTACGACTAGCGAATGAGCAGTTCTTC	CASSILRLANEQFF
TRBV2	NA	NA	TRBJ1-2	TGTGCCAGCAGTGGGCCAGTAAACTATGGCTACACCTTC	CASSGPVNYGYTF
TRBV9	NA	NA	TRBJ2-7	TGTGCCAGCAGCGTAGTGAGGCTAGCGTTCGAGCAGTACTTC	CASSVVRLAFEQYF
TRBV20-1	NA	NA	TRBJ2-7	TGCAGTGCTAGTGATTATACCTACGAGCAGTACTTC	CSASDYTYEQYF
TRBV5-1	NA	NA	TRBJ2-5	TGCGCCAGCAGCTTGGGAGGACTTCAAGAGACCCAGTACTTC	CASSLGGLQETQYF
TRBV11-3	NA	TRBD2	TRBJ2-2	TGTGCCAGCAGCTTAAATTTTGCGGGGGTCTCCGGGGAGCTGTTTTTT	CASSLNFAGVSGELFF
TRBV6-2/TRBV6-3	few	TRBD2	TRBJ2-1	TGTGCCAGCAGTGTTGGGACTAGCCCCTACAATGAGCAGTTCTTC	CASSVGTSPYNEQFF
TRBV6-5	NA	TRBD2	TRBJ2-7	TGTGCCAGCAGTTCTAGCGGGGGGCCCTACGAGCAGTACTTC	CASSSSGGPYEQYF
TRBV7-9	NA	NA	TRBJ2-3	TGTGCCAGCAGCTTAGAGGGGGGCACAGATACGCAGTATTTT	CASSLEGGTDTQYF
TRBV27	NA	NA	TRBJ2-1	TGTGCCAGCTCGGTGAGGCCGAGCTCCTACAATGAGCAGTTCTTC	CASSVRPSSYNEQFF
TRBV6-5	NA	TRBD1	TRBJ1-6	TGTGCCAGCAGTTACTCCGGGACAGGGAGTTCACCCCTCCACTTT	CASSYSGTGSSPLHF
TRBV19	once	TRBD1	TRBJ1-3	TGTGCCAGTAGTGACGACAGGGCCCGGCCCAACACCATATATTTT	CASSDDRARPNTIYF
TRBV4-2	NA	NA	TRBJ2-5	TGTGCCAGCAGCCAAGATTGGGAAACTAGAGCACAGACCCAGTACTTC	CASSQDWETRAQTQYF
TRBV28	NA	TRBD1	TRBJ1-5	TGTGCCAGCACCCCCGGACAGGGACATCAGCCCCAGCATTTT	CASTPGQGHQPQHF
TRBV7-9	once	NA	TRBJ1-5	TGTGCCAGCAGCTCATCGGACTGGAATCAGCCCCAGCATTTT	CASSSSDWNQPQHF